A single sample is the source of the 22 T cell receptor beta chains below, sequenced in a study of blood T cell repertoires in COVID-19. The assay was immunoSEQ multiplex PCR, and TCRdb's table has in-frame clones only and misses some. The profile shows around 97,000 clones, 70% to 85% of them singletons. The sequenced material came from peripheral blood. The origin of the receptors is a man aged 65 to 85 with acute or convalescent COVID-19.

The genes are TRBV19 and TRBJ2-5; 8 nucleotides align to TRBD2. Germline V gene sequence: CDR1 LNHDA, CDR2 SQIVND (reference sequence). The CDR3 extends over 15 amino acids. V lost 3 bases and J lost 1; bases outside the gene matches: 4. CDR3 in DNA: TGTGCCAGTAGTATCGAAACTAGCGGCCAAGAGACCCAGTACTTC. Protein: CASSIETSGQETQYF. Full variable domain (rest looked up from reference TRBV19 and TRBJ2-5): DGGITQSPKYLFRKEGQNVTLSCEQNLNHDAMYWYRQDPGQGLRLIYYSQIVNDFQKGDIAEGYSVSREKKESFPLTVTSAQKNPTAFYLCASSIETSGQETQYFGPGTRLLVL.

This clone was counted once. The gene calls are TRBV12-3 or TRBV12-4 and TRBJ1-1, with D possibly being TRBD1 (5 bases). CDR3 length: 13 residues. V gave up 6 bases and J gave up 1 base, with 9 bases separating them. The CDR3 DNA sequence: TGTGCCAGCAGATACGACAGGAACACTGAAGCTTTCTTT. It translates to CASRYDRNTEAFF.

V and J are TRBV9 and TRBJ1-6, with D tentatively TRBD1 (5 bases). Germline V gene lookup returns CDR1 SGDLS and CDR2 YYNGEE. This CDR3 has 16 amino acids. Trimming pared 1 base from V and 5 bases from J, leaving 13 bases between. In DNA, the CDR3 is TGTGCCAGCAGCGTATTGCCGTGGGGGGATAATTCACCCCTCCACTTT. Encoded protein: CASSVLPWGDNSPLHF.

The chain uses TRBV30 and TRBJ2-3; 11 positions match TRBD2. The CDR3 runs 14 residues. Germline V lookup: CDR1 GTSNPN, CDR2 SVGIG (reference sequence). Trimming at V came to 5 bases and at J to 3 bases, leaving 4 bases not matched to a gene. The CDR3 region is CAWGLAGRTDTQYF. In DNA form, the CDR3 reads TGTGCCTGGGGACTAGCGGGCCGAACAGATACGCAGTATTTT.

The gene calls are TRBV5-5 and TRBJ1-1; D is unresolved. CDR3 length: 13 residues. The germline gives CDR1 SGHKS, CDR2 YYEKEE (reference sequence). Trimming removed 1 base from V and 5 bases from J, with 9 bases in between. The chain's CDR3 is CASSLIHGTEAFF. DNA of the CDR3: TGTGCCAGCAGCTTGATCCACGGTACTGAAGCTTTCTTT. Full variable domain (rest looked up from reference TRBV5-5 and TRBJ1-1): DAGVTQSPTHLIKTRGQQVTLRCSPISGHKSVSWYQQVLGQGPQFIFQYYEKEERGRGNFPDRFSARQFPNYSSELNVNALLLGDSALYLCASSLIHGTEAFFGQGTRLTVV.

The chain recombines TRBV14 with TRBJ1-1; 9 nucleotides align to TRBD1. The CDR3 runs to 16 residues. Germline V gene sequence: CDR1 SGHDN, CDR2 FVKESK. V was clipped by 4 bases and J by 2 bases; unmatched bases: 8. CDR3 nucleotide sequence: TGTGCCAGCAGCCTAACAGGGGGCCTGAGAAACACTGAAGCTTTCTTT. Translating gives CASSLTGGLRNTEAFF.

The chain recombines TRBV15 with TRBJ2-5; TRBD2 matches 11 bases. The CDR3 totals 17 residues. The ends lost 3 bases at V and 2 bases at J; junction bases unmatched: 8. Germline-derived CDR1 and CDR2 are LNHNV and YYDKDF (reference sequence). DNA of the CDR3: TGTGCCACCAGCAGGAGGGGACTAGCGGCTTTTCAAGAGACCCAGTACTTC. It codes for CATSRRGLAAFQETQYF.

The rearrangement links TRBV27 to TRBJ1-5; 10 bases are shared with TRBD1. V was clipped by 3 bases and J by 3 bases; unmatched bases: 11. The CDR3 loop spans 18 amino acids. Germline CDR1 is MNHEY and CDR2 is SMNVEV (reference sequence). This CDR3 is CASSFRRTGGDFNQPQHF. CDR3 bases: TGTGCCAGCAGTTTCAGAAGGACAGGGGGAGACTTCAATCAGCCCCAGCATTTT.

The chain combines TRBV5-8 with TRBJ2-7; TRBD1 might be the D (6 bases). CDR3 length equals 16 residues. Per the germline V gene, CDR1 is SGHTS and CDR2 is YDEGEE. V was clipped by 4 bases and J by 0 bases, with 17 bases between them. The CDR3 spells CASSTVDSEISYEQYF. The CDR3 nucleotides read TGTGCCAGCAGCACCGTGGACAGTGAGATCTCCTACGAGCAGTACTTC.

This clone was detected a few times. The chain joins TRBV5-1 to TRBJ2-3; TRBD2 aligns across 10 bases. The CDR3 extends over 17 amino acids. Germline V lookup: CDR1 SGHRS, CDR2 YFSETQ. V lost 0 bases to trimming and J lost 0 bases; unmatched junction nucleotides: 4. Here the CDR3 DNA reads TGCGCCAGCAGCTTGGCGGCTAGCGGGGGTAGCACAGATACGCAGTATTTT. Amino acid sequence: CASSLAASGGSTDTQYF.

CDR3 amino acids: CASSPRSIPSPYNEQFF. Written as DNA, the CDR3 is TGTGCCAGCAGCCCCCGGAGTATTCCCTCACCATACAATGAGCAGTTCTTC. The rearrangement links TRBV7-3 to TRBJ2-1; D is unclear. The V gene's germline CDR1 is SGHTA and CDR2 FQGTGA. Deletions cut 5 bases from V and 4 bases from J, with 21 bases between. The CDR3 contains 17 residues.

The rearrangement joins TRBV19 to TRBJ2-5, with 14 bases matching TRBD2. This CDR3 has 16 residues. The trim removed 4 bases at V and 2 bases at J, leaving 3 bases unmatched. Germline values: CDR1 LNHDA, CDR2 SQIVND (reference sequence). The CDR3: CASSKGTSGGQETQYF. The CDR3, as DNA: TGTGCCAGTAGTAAGGGGACTAGCGGGGGACAAGAGACCCAGTACTTC.

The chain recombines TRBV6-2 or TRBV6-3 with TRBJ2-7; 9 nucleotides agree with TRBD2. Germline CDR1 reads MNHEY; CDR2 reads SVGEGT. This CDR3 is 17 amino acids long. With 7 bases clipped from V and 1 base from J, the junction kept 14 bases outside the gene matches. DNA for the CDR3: TGTGCCAGCACCCCTCCCAGATTAAGCGGGAGGTCCTACGAGCAGTACTTC. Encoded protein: CASTPPRLSGRSYEQYF.

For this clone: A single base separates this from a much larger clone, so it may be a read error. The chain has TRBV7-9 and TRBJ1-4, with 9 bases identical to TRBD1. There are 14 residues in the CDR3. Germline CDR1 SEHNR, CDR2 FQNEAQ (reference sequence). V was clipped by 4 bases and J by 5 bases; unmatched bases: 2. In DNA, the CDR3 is TGTGCCAGCAGCTCCGGGACAGGGAATGAAAAACTGTTTTTT. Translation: CASSSGTGNEKLFF. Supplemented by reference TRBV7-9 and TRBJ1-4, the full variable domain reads DTGVSQNPRHKITKRGQNVTFRCDPISEHNRLYWYRQTLGQGPEFLTYFQNEAQLEKSRLLSDRFSAERPKGSFSTLEIQRTEQGDSAMYLCASSSGTGNEKLFFGSGTQLSVL.

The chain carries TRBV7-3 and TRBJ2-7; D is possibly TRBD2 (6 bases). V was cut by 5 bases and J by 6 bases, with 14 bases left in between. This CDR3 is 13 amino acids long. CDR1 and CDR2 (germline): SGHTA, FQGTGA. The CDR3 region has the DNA TGTGCCAGCAGCCCGACTAGTGCAGGCGAGCAGTACTTC. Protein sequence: CASSPTSAGEQYF.

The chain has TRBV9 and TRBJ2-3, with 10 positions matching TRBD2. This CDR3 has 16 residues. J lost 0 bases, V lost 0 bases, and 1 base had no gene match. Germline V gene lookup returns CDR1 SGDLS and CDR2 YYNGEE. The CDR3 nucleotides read TGTGCCAGCAGCGTAGTAGCGGGAGGAAGCACAGATACGCAGTATTTT. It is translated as CASSVVAGGSTDTQYF.

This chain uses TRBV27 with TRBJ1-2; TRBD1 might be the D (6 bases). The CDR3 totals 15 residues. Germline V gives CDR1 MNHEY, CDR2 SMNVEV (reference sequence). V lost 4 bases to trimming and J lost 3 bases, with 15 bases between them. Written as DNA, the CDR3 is TGTGCCAGCAGTTGGGCCCGAGGGGGAGACTATGGCTACACCTTC. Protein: CASSWARGGDYGYTF.

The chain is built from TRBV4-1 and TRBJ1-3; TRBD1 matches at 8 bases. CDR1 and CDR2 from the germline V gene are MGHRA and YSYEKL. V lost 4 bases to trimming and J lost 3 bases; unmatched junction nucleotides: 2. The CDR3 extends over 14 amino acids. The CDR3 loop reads CASSPDRVGNTIYF. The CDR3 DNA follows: TGCGCCAGCAGCCCGGACAGGGTTGGAAACACCATATATTTT.

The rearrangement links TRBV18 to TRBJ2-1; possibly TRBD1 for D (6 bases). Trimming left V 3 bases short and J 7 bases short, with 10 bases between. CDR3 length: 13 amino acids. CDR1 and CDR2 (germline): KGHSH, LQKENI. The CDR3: CASSPRGRNEQFF. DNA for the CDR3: TGTGCCAGCTCACCCAGGGGAAGGAATGAGCAGTTCTTC.

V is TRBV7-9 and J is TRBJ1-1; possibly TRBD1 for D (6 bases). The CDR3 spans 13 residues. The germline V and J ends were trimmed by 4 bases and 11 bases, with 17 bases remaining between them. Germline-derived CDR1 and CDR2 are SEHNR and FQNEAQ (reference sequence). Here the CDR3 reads CASSWADSLYAFF. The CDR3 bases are TGTGCCAGCAGCTGGGCGGACAGTTTGTATGCTTTCTTT.

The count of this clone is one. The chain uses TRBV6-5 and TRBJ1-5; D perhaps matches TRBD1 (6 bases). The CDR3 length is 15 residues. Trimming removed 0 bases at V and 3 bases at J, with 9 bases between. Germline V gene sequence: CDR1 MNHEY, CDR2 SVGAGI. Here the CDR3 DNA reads TGTGCCAGCAGTTACTCGACAGGCTACAATCAGCCCCAGCATTTT. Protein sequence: CASSYSTGYNQPQHF.

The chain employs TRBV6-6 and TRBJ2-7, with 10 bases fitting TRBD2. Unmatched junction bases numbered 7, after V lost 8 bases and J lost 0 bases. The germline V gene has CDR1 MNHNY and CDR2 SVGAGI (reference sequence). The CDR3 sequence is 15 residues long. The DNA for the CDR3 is TGTGCCAGCTGGGGAAAGCGGGAGGGCTCCTACGAGCAGTACTTC. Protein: CASWGKREGSYEQYF.